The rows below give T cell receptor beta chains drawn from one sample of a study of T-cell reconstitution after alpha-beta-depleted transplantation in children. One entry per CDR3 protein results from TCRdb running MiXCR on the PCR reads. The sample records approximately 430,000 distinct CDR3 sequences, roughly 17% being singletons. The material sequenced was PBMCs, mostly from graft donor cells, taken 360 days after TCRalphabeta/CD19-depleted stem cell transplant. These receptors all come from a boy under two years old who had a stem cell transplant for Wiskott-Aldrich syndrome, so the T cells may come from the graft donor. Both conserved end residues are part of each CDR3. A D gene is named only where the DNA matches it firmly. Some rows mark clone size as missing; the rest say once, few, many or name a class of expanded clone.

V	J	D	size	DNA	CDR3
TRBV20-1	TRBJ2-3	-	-	TGCAGTGCTAGACACCGACTAGAGGCCTGGGATACGCAGTATTTT	CSARHRLEAWDTQYF
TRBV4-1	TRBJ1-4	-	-	TGCGCCAGCAGCCCACTCCGGACCCGAGGAGTTAATGAAAAACTGTTTTTT	CASSPLRTRGVNEKLFF
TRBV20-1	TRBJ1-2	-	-	TGCAGTGCCACCCTTACAGGGACCTATGGCTACACCTTC	CSATLTGTYGYTF
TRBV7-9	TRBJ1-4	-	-	TGTGCCAGCAGCTTAGAGCTGGGAAGTGAAAAACTGTTTTTT	CASSLELGSEKLFF
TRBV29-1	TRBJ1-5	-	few	TGCAGCGCGGCGGTTTGGACAGATAGCAATCAGCCCCAGCATTTT	CSAAVWTDSNQPQHF
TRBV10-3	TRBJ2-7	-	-	TGTGCCATCAGTGGAAGGAGTACCTACGAGCAGTACTTC	CAISGRSTYEQYF
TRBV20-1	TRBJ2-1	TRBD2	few	TGCAGTTCTCGAGCGGCGGGAGGGCCCTCCTACAATGAGCAGTTCTTC	CSSRAAGGPSYNEQFF
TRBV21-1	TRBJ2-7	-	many	TGTGCCAGCAGCATCCTAAGGCACCAGGGCTCCTCCTACGAGCAGTACTTC	CASSILRHQGSSYEQYF
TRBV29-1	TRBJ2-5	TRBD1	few	TGCAGCGGCCGAAGGGACAGGGTTTCGGAGACCCAGTACTTC	CSGRRDRVSETQYF
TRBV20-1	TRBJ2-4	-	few	TGCAGTGCCACGCCAGGAGGGCCGAACATTCAGTACTTC	CSATPGGPNIQYF
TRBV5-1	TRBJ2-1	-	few	TGCGCCAGCAGCTTCAATGACCGGCGCTCCTACAATGAGCAGTTCTTC	CASSFNDRRSYNEQFF
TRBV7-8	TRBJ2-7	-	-	TGTGCCAGCAGCTTAGCCAGGGCCTACGAGCAGTACTTC	CASSLARAYEQYF
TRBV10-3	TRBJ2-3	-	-	TGTGCCACCGGCAGGGTCGGCGGAGGAGATACGCAGTATTTT	CATGRVGGGDTQYF
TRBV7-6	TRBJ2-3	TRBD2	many	TGTGCCAGCAGCCCGGGACTACCGCTCTGGGATACGCAGTATTTT	CASSPGLPLWDTQYF
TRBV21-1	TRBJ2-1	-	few	TGTGCCAGCAGCAAAGGGGAGCGAAGCTCCTACAATGAGCAGTTCTTC	CASSKGERSSYNEQFF
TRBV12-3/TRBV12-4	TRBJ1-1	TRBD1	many	TGTGCCAGCAGTCAGACAGGGGGGGACACTGAAGCTTTCTTT	CASSQTGGDTEAFF
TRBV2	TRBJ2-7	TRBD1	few	TGTGCCAGCAGCCCAGACAGGGCAAGCTCCTACGAGCAGTACTTC	CASSPDRASSYEQYF
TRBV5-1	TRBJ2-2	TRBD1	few	TGCGCCAGCGGGTCGGACAGGGGGTTCACCGGGGAGCTGTTTTTT	CASGSDRGFTGELFF
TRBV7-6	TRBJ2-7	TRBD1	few	TGTGCCAGCAGCTTGGGACAGGATAACGAGCAGTACTTC	CASSLGQDNEQYF
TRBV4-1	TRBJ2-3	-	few	TGCGCCAGCAGCCAATTTAAAGCCAGGGGAGATACGCAGTATTTT	CASSQFKARGDTQYF
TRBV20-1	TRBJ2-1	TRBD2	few	TGCAGTGCTTCTCGGGGGGGCGTGTACAATGAGCAGTTCTTC	CSASRGGVYNEQFF
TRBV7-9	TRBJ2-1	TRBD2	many	TGTGCCAGCAGCTTGGCGAGCGGGAGATCCAACAATGAGCAGTTCTTC	CASSLASGRSNNEQFF
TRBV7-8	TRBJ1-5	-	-	TGTGCCAGCAGCTTAGCGCGACAGTTTTTTAGCAATCAGCCCCAGCATTTT	CASSLARQFFSNQPQHF
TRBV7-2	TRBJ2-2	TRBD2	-	TGTGCCAGCAGCTTAGCCCGACTAGCGGGGGGTCCTGGTTCCGGGGAGCTGTTTTTT	CASSLARLAGGPGSGELFF
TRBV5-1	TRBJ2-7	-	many	TGCGCCAGCAGCTTGCGCGGTACCTACGAGCAGTACTTC	CASSLRGTYEQYF
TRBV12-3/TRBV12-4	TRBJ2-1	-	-	TGTGCCAGCAGTTTAGCTGCGTGGAATGAGCAGTTCTTC	CASSLAAWNEQFF
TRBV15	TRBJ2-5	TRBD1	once	TGTGCCACCAGCAGAAACAAGGGACAGTCAGAGACCCAGTACTTC	CATSRNKGQSETQYF
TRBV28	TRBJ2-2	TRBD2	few	TGTGCCAGCAGTCCGGCTGGTAGGCTAGCGGGGGCTACGGTCACCGGGGAGCTGTTTTTT	CASSPAGRLAGATVTGELFF
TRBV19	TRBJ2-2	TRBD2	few	TGTGCCAGTAGTATGCCTAGCGGGAACACCGGGGAGCTGTTTTTT	CASSMPSGNTGELFF
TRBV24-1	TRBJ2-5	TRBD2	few	TGTGCCACCAGTGACGGGGGGGCGAAGACCCAGTACTTC	CATSDGGAKTQYF
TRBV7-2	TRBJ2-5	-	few	TGTGCCAGCAGCCTCCTCGGACAGACCCAGTACTTC	CASSLLGQTQYF
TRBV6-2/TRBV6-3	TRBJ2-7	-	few	TGTGCCAGCAGTTACTCGAACTGGAGAGCTAGAACGAAGAAGGGTCCCTACGAGCAGTACTTC	CASSYSNWRARTKKGPYEQYF
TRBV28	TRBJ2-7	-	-	TGTGCCAGCAGTTCCCCGCGGTTGAAGGATAGCTACGAGCAGTACTTC	CASSSPRLKDSYEQYF
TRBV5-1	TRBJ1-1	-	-	TGCGCCAGCAGCTCGCCTTGGAACACTGAAGCTTTCTTT	CASSSPWNTEAFF
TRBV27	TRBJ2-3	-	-	TGTGCCAGCAGTTTGGTCCATACTCACGGTACGCAGTATTTT	CASSLVHTHGTQYF
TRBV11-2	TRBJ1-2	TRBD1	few	TGTGCCAGCAGCCAACACAGGGGACGGGGCTATGGCTACACCTTC	CASSQHRGRGYGYTF
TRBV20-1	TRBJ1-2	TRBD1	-	TGCAGTGCTAGAGTTTTACAGGGGAAGGGGGGCTACACCTTC	CSARVLQGKGGYTF
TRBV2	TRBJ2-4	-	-	TGTGCCACCAAGACAGACACCCTAGCCAAAAACATTCAGTACTTC	CATKTDTLAKNIQYF
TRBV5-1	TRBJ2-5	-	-	TGCGCCAGCAGCATCGTGGGGAGGGAGACCCAGTACTTC	CASSIVGRETQYF
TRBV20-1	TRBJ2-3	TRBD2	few	TGCAGTGCTAGAGATTCTTCGGGGGGGGAGATAGATACGCAGTATTTT	CSARDSSGGEIDTQYF
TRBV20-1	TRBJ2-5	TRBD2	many	TGCAGTGCGCGGGGACTAGCGAGAGAGACCCAGTACTTC	CSARGLARETQYF
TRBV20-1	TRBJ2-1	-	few	TGCAGTGCCACGAGTGGCAGGGGCTTGGGGTATGAGCAGTTCTTC	CSATSGRGLGYEQFF
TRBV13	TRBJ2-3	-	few	TGTGCCAGCAGCTCCCGACTGCTTAGCACAGATACGCAGTATTTT	CASSSRLLSTDTQYF
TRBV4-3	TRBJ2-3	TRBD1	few	TGCGCCAGCAGCCGTCGGGACAGTCAAGATACGCAGTATTTT	CASSRRDSQDTQYF
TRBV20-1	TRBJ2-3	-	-	TGCAGTGCTAGGACTAATAAAGATACGCAGTATTTT	CSARTNKDTQYF
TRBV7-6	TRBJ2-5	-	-	TGTGCCAGCAGCTTAGTCGCTGCGGGGAAAGAGACCCAGTACTTC	CASSLVAAGKETQYF
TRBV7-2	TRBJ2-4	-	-	TGTGCCAGCAGCTTAATGGGGCTAGCCAAAAACATTCAGTACTTC	CASSLMGLAKNIQYF